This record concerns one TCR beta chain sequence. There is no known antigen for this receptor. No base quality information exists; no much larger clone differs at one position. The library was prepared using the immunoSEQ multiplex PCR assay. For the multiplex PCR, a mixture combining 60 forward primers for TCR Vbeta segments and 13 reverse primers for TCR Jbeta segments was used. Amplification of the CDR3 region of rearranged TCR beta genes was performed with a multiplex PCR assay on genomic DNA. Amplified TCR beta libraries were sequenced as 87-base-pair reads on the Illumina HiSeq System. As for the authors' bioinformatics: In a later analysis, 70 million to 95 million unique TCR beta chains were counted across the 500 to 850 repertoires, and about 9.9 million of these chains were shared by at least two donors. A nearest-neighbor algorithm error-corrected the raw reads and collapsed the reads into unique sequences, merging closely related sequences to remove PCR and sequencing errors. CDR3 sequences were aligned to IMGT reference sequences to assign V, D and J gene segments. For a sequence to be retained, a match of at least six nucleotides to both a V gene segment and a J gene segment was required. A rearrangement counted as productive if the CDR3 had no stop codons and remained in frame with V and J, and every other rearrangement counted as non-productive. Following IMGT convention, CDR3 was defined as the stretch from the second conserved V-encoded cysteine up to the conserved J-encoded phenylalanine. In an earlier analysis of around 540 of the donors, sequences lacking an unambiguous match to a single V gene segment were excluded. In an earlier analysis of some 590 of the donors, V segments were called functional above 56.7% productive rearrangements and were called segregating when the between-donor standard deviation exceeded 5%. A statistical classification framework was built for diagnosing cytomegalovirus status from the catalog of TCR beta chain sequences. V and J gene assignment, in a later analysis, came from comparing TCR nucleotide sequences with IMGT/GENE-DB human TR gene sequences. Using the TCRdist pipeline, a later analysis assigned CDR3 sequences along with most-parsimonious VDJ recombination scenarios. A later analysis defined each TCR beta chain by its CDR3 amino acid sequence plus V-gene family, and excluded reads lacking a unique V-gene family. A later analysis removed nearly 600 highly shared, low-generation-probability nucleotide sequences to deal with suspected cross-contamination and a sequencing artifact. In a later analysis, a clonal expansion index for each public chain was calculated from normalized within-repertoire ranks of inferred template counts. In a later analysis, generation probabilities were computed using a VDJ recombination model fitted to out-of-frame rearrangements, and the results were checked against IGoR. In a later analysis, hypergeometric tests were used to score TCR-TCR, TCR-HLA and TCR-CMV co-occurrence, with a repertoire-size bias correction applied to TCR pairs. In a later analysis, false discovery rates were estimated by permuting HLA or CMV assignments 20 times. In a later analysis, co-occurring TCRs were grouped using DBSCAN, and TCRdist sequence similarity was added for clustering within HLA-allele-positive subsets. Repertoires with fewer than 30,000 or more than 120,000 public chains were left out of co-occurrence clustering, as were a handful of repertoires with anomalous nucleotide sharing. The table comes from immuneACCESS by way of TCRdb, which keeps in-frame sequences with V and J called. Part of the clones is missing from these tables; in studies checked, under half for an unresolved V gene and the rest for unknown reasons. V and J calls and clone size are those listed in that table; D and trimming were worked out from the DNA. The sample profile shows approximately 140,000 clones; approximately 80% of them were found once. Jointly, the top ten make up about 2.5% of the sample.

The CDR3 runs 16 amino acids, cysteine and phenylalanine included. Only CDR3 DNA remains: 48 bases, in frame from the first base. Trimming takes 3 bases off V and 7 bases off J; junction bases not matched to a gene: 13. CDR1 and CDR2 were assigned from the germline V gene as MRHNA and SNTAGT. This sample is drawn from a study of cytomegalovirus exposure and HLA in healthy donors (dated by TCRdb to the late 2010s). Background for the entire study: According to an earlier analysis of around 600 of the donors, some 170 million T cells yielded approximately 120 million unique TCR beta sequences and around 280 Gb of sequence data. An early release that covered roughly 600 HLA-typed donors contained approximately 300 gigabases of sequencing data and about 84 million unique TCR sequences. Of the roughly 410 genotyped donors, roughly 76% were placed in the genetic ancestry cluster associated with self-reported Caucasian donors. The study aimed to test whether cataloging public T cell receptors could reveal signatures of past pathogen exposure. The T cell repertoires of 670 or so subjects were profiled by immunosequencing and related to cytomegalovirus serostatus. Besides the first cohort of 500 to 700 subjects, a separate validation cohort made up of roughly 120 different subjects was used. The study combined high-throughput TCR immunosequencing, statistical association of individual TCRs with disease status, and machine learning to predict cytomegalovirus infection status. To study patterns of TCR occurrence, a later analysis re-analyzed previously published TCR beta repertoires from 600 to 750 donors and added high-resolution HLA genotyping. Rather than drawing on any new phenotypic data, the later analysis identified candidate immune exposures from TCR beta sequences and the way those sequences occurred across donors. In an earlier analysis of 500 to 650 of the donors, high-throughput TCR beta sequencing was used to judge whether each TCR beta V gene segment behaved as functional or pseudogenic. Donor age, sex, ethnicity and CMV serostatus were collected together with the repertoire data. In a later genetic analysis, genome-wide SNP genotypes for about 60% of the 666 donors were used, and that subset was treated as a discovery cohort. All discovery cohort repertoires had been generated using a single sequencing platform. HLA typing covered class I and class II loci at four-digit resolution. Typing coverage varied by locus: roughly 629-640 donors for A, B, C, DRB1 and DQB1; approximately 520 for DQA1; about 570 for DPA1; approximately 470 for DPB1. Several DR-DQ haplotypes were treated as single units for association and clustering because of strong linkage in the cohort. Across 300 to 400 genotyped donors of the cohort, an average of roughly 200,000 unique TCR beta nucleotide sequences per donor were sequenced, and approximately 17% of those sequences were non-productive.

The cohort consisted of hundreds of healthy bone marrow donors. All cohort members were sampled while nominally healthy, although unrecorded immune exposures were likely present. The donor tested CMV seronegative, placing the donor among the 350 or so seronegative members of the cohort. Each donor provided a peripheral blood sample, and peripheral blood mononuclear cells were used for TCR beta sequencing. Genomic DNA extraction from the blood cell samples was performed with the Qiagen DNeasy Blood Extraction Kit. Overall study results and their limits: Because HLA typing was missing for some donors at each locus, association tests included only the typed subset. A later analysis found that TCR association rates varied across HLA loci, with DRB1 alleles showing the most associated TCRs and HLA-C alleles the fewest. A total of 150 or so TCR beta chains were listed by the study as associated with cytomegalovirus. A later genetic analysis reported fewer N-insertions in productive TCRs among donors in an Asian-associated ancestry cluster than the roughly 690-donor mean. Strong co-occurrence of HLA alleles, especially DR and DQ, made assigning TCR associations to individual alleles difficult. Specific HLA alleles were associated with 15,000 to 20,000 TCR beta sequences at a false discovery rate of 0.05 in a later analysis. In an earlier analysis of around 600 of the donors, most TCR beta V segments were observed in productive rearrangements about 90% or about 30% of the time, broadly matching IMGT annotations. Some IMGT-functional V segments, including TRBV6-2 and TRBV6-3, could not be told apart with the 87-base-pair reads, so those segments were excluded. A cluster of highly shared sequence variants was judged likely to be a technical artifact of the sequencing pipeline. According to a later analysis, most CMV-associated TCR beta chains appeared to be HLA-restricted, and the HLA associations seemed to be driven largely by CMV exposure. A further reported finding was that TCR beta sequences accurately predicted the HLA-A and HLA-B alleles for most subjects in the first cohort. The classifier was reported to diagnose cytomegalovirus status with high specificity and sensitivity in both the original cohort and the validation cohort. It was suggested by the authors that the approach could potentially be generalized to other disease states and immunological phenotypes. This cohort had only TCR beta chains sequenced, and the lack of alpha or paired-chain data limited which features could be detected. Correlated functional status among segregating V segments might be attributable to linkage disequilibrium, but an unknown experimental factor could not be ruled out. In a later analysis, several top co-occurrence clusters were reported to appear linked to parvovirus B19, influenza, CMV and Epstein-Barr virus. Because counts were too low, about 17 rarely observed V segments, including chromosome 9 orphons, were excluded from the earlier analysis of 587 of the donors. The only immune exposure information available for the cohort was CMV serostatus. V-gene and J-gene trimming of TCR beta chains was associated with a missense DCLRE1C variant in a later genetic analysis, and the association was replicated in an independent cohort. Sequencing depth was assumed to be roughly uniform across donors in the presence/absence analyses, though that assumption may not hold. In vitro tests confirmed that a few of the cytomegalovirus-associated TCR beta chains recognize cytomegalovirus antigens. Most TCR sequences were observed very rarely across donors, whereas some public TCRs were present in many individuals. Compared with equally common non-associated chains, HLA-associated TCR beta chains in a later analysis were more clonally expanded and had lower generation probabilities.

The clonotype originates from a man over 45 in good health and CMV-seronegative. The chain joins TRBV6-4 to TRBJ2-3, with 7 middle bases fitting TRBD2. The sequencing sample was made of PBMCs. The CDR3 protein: CASSESGTPSPNTQYF. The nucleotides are TGTGCCAGCAGTGAAAGCGGGACTCCTTCCCCTAATACGCAGTATTTT.